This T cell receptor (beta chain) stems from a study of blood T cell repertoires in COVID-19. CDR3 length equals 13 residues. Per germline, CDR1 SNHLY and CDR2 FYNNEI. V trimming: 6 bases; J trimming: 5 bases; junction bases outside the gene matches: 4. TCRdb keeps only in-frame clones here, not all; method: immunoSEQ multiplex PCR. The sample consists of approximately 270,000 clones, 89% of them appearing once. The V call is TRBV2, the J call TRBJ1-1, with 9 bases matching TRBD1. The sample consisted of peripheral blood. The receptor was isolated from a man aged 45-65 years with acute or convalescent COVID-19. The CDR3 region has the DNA TGTGCCAGCAGCCCCGACAGGGGGACTGAAGCTTTCTTT. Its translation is CASSPDRGTEAFF. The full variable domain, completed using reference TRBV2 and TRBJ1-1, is EPEVTQTPSHQVTQMGQEVILRCVPISNHLYFYWYRQILGQKVEFLVSFYNNEISEKSEIFDDQFSVERPDGSNFTLKIRSTKLEDSAMYFCASSPDRGTEAFFGQGTRLTVV.